This T cell receptor (beta chain) was profiled in a study of siplizumab effects on memory and regulatory T cells. Germline assignment: CDR1 MGHRA and CDR2 YSYEKL. The germline V and J ends were trimmed by 3 bases and 4 bases, with 14 bases remaining between them. The CDR3 spans 15 residues. The study's findings and limits: Apparently more diverse than memory cells, naive T cells also seemed major alloresponse contributors.

A note on this clone: The antigen remains undetermined.

Clones were sequenced by immunoSEQ multiplex PCR, and TCRdb holds only the in-frame ones, with some missing. The sample holds approximately 84,000 clones, 85% to 95% seen once. The clonotype comes from a human donor in good health. Sequences were obtained from CD8+ T cells sorted from blood. The chain couples TRBV4-1 to TRBJ2-3; the D gene is possibly TRBD2 (6 bases). As DNA, the CDR3 is TGCGCCAGCAGCCAGCGGGACGAATTATCAGATACGCAGTATTTT. It translates to CASSQRDELSDTQYF.